This T cell receptor (beta chain) originates from a study of human T cells and chemical hapten exposure. The wider study: 2% DPC applied to an approximately 2 cm by approximately 2 cm arm area sensitized donors. Across the whole study, which lasted approximately 23 weeks, patients were given diphenylcyclopropenone on the scalp once a week. Patients, chiefly female, had alopecia areata, totalis or universalis.

The CDR3 is made up of 15 amino acids. With 0 bases removed from V and 4 bases from J, the gap between germline ends came to 11 bases. Germline V gene sequence: CDR1 SGHDN, CDR2 FVKESK. This clonotype was found many times. From the RACE reads, TCRdb called clonotypes with MiXCR, one entry per CDR3 protein. The sample shows 380,000 or so distinct CDR3 sequences, 5.5% of them seen only once. As for time point: pre-sensitization, week 0. Treatment here: therapeutic diphenylcyclopropenone sensitization with weekly scalp DPC. The source material was whole blood, sampled in connection with sensitization to the hapten diphenylcyclopropenone (DPC). V usage is TRBV14 and J usage is TRBJ2-3; D gene unclear. This clonotype was sampled from a woman aged 18-29 years with alopecia areata. Some clones in this sample may be carry-over from other donors' samples. CDR3 in amino acids: CASSQDWSVADTQYF. CDR3 nucleotides: TGTGCCAGCAGCCAAGATTGGAGCGTGGCAGATACGCAGTATTTT.